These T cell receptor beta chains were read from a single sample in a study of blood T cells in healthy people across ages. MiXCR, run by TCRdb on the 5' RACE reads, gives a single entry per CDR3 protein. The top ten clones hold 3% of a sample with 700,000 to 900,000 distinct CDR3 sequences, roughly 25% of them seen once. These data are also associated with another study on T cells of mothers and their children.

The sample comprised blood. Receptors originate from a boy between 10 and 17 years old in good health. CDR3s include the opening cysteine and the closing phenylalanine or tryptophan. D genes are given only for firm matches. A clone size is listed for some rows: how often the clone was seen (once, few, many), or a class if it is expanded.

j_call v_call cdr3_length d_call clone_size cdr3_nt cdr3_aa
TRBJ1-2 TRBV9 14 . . TGTGCCAGCAGCGTAGGTTTGATCCGGGATGGCTACACCTTC CASSVGLIRDGYTF
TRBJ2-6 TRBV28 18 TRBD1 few TGTGCCAGCAGTTTGTCCGGGACAGGCTCCTCTGGGGCCAACGTCCTGACTTTC CASSLSGTGSSGANVLTF
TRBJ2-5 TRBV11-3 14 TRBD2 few TGTGCCAGCAGCCGAAGGGAGGGAGACGAGACCCAGTACTTC CASSRREGDETQYF
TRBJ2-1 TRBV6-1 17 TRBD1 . TGTGCCGGCAAAACTCGGGACAGATTAAGCTCCTACAATGAGCAGTTCTTC CAGKTRDRLSSYNEQFF
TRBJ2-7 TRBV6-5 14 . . TGTGCCAGCAGCGGCGACAGGAGCCCCTACGAGCAGTACTTC CASSGDRSPYEQYF
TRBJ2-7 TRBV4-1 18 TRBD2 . TGCGCCAGCAGCCAGGGGCCCGGACTAGCGGGGCGCTCCTACGAGCAGTACTTC CASSQGPGLAGRSYEQYF
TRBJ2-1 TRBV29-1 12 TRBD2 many TGCAGCGTTGACAGCGGGGGGGCTGGCGAGTTCTTC CSVDSGGAGEFF
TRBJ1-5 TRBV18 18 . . TGTGCCAGCTCAACAACTCGGACCGATGCCTATAGCAATCAGCCCCAGCATTTT CASSTTRTDAYSNQPQHF
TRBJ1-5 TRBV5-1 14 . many TGCGCCAGCAGCTTGGAAGGGGGGAATCAGCCCCAGCATTTT CASSLEGGNQPQHF
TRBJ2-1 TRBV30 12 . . TGTGCCTGGAGTGTCTACGGCCGGGAGCAGTTCTTC CAWSVYGREQFF
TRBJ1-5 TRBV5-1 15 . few TGCGCCAGCAGCCCTCGCCCAGGGAGCAATCAGCCCCAGCATTTT CASSPRPGSNQPQHF
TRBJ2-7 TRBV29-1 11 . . TGCAGCGTTGGGGCGGCTTACGAGCAGTACTTC CSVGAAYEQYF
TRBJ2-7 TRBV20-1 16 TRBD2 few TGCAGTGCTAGAGATGGGACTAGCGGGGCCCCCTACGGGCAGTACTTC CSARDGTSGAPYGQYF
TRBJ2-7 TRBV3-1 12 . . TGTGCCAGCAGCCAAGGATCCGAAAAGCAGTACTTC CASSQGSEKQYF
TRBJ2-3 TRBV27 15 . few TGTGCCAGCAGTTTACAGGGCCACGTAAGGGATACGCAGTATTTT CASSLQGHVRDTQYF
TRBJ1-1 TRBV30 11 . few TGTGCCTGGAGTGTATTGACTGGAGCTTTCTTT CAWSVLTGAFF
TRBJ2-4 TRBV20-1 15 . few TGCAGTGCTAGAGATATACAGCGAGCCAAAAACATTCAGTACTTC CSARDIQRAKNIQYF
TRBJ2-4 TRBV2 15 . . TGTGCCAGCAGCACAGGACAAGCCCTGGGGAACATTCAGTACTTC CASSTGQALGNIQYF
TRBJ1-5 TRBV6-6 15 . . TGTGCCAGCAGTTCCATGCAGGGGTCGGGTCAGCCCCAGCATTTT CASSSMQGSGQPQHF
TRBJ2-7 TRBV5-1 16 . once TGCGCCAGCAGCATTTCACCTGGGGGACTGGCCTACGAGCAGTACTTC CASSISPGGLAYEQYF
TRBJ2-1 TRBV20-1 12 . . TGCAGTGCTCAAGGTCCGTACAATGAGCAGTTCTTC CSAQGPYNEQFF